Listed here are 26 T cell receptor beta chains from one sample, sequenced in a study of blood T cell repertoires in COVID-19. Profiling relied on immunoSEQ multiplex PCR, and the TCRdb table lists in-frame clones only, not all of them. The sample has 120,000 to 150,000 clones, approximately 81% seen once. Source material: peripheral blood. These TCRs come from a human donor with acute or convalescent COVID-19. The donor label of this sample is uncertain.

This clone came up a few times. V gene TRBV11-1 combines with J gene TRBJ1-2; no reliable D call. Trimming left V 1 base short and J 8 bases short, with 17 bases between. CDR3 length: 15 residues. Germline loops: CDR1 SGHAT, CDR2 FQDESV (reference sequence). The CDR3 coding sequence is TGTGCCAGCAGCTTAGGCTATCGCGGTTCCGGCGGCTACACCTTC. It translates to CASSLGYRGSGGYTF.

This chain uses TRBV5-1 with TRBJ2-5; TRBD1 matches 9 bases. Germline V lookup: CDR1 SGHRS, CDR2 YFSETQ. The CDR3 is made up of 17 amino acids. V trimming: 0 bases; J trimming: 5 bases; junction bases outside the gene matches: 11. The CDR3: CASSLESRGQGGETQYF. For the CDR3, the DNA is TGCGCCAGCAGCTTGGAAAGCAGGGGACAGGGCGGGGAGACCCAGTACTTC.

This clone has more than one count but fewer than ten. The chain has TRBV7-2 and TRBJ2-5; D possibly corresponds to TRBD2 (6 bases). V was trimmed by 2 bases and J by 1 base, leaving 14 bases between them. The CDR3 runs to 16 residues. Per germline, CDR1 SGHTA and CDR2 FQGNSA. As DNA, the CDR3 is TGTGCCAGCAGCTTAATCGGGGGTTTGGCCCAAGAGACCCAGTACTTC. Amino acid sequence: CASSLIGGLAQETQYF.

In nucleotides, the CDR3 is TGTGCCAGCAGTTTCCCGGGACGGGGGAATCAGCCCCAGCATTTT. It yields the protein CASSFPGRGNQPQHF. The V and J genes are TRBV6-5 and TRBJ1-5; D is possibly TRBD1 (5 bases). This CDR3 is 15 amino acids long. CDR1 MNHEY and CDR2 SVGAGI come from the germline V gene. V dropped 4 bases and J dropped 4 bases, with 14 bases sitting between them.

This clone was observed a few times. This chain uses TRBV14 with TRBJ1-1; tentative D call: TRBD1 (5 bases). There are 14 residues in the CDR3. V dropped 3 bases and J dropped 4 bases, with 12 bases sitting between them. The germline V gene has CDR1 SGHDN and CDR2 FVKESK. The CDR3 protein is CASSQLGGITEAFF. Written as DNA, the CDR3 is TGTGCCAGCAGCCAGCTGGGGGGAATCACTGAAGCTTTCTTT.

The genes are TRBV4-1 and TRBJ2-2; 10 nucleotides line up with TRBD2. Germline V gives CDR1 MGHRA, CDR2 YSYEKL. V lost 0 bases, J lost 4 bases, and 8 bases stayed unmatched. This CDR3 has 18 amino acids. CDR3 DNA: TGCGCCAGCAGCCAAGATGCCCTCCTAGCGGGGGCCACCGGGGAGCTGTTTTTT. It codes for CASSQDALLAGATGELFF.

The rearrangement uses TRBV12-3 or TRBV12-4 and TRBJ1-2; D gene uncertain. The V and J ends lost 3 bases and 4 bases respectively, with 9 bases between them. The CDR3 spans 13 residues. In DNA form, the CDR3 reads TGTGCCAGCAGTTTTGAACTCCGCTATGGCTACACCTTC. It codes for CASSFELRYGYTF.

The V and J genes are TRBV11-2 and TRBJ1-4, with D possibly TRBD1 on 6 matching bases. Germline V gives CDR1 SGHAT, CDR2 FQNNGV. The length of the CDR3 is 15 residues. Trimming took off 5 bases at V and 8 bases at J, with 18 bases between the two ends. CDR3 sequence: CASSPTGGRGEKLFF. In DNA, the CDR3 is TGTGCCAGCAGCCCGACGGGGGGGCGTGGCGAAAAACTGTTTTTT.

The chain uses TRBV9 and TRBJ2-7; 9 nucleotides align to TRBD1. The V gene's germline CDR1 is SGDLS and CDR2 YYNGEE. Trimming removed 4 bases from V and 3 bases from J; junction bases left unmatched: 5. The length of the CDR3 is 14 residues. The chain's CDR3 is CASSPMDRGYEQYF. Written as DNA, the CDR3 is TGTGCCAGCAGCCCCATGGACAGGGGCTACGAGCAGTACTTC. Full variable domain (missing parts from reference TRBV9 and TRBJ2-7): DSGVTQTPKHLITATGQRVTLRCSPRSGDLSVYWYQQSLDQGLQFLIQYYNGEERAKGNILERFSAQQFPDLHSELNLSSLELGDSALYFCASSPMDRGYEQYFGPGTRLTVT.

Only one count was recorded for this clone. This sample also contains other DNA sequences that code for the same CDR3. The chain couples TRBV28 to TRBJ2-7; tentative D call: TRBD1 (6 bases). Trimming cost V 4 bases and J 0 bases, with 10 bases left between them. The CDR3 totals 14 residues. From germline, CDR1 is MDHEN and CDR2 SYDVKM. The CDR3 sequence: CASSSDRSSYEQYF. CDR3 DNA: TGTGCCAGCAGTTCCGACAGGAGCTCCTACGAGCAGTACTTC.

The V call is TRBV9, the J call TRBJ2-1; 9 nucleotides match TRBD2. The CDR3 loop spans 16 amino acids. Losses at the gene ends were 0 bases for V and 7 bases for J; bases not matched to a gene: 8. CDR1 and CDR2 (germline): SGDLS, YYNGEE. CDR3 loop: CASSVVGSGSGNEQFF. In DNA form, the CDR3 reads TGTGCCAGCAGCGTAGTAGGTAGCGGGAGTGGGAATGAGCAGTTCTTC.

This chain connects TRBV12-3 or TRBV12-4 to TRBJ1-6; D is unresolved. Trimming cost V 3 bases and J 9 bases, with 9 bases left between them. This CDR3 comprises 13 residues. DNA for the CDR3: TGTGCCAGCAGTTTCGGCGGGGTTTCACCCCTCCACTTT. It is translated as CASSFGGVSPLHF.

The V gene is TRBV11-3, the J gene TRBJ2-1; 12 nucleotides align to TRBD2. Per germline, CDR1 SGHNT and CDR2 YENEEA. V lost 1 base, J lost 9 bases, and 4 bases stayed unmatched. CDR3 length: 15 residues. The CDR3: CASSLGLAGGGEQFF. The CDR3 nucleotides are TGTGCCAGCAGCTTAGGGCTAGCGGGAGGGGGTGAGCAGTTCTTC. Combining the CDR3 with reference TRBV11-3 and TRBJ2-1 gives the whole variable domain EAGVVQSPRYKIIEKKQPVAFWCNPISGHNTLYWYLQNLGQGPELLIRYENEEAVDDSQLPKDRFSAERLKGVDSTLKIQPAELGDSAVYLCASSLGLAGGGEQFFGPGTRLTVL.

This sequence joins TRBV24-1 and TRBJ1-2; 9 bases align to TRBD1. Germline V gene lookup returns CDR1 KGHDR and CDR2 SFDVKD. The CDR3 totals 16 residues. V was pared by 3 bases and J by 2 bases, with 6 bases of the junction left unmatched. The CDR3 loop is CATSDTGTGKNYGYTF. The CDR3 nucleotides read TGTGCCACCAGTGATACCGGGACAGGGAAGAACTATGGCTACACCTTC.

The chain links TRBV7-9 to TRBJ1-2; no definite D call. Germline lookup yields CDR1 SEHNR and CDR2 FQNEAQ (reference sequence). The CDR3 covers 14 residues. Trimming pared 3 bases from V and 9 bases from J, leaving 17 bases between. CDR3 sequence (DNA): TGTGCCAGCAGCTTTGTTGGCACCCAACCTCGCTACACCTTC. Translated: CASSFVGTQPRYTF.

V is TRBV30 and J is TRBJ2-3; 8 bases are a match to TRBD2. V lost 4 bases, J lost 5 bases, and 8 bases stayed unmatched. The CDR3 runs 14 residues. Germline V lookup: CDR1 GTSNPN, CDR2 SVGIG (reference sequence). CDR3 sequence reads: CAWTARGGGDTQYF. The CDR3 DNA is TGTGCCTGGACGGCACGGGGGGGAGGAGATACGCAGTATTTT.

The V call is TRBV5-1, the J call TRBJ1-2; no reliable D call. From germline, CDR1 is SGHRS and CDR2 YFSETQ. The CDR3 is 13 amino acids. Between the trimmed V and J ends, which lost 0 bases and 3 bases, there was a span of 6 bases. DNA of the CDR3: TGCGCCAGCAGCTTGGTACTGGACTATGGCTACACCTTC. Translated, it gives CASSLVLDYGYTF.

The gene calls are TRBV10-3 and TRBJ1-5, with D unclear. The CDR3 totals 13 residues. Looked up from germline, CDR1 is ENHRY and CDR2 is SYGVKD. V gave up 10 bases and J gave up 5 bases, with 15 bases separating them. The CDR3, as DNA: TGTGCCACCCAGGTTGAGGGTGATCAGCCCCAGCATTTT. This gives the protein CATQVEGDQPQHF.

The gene calls are TRBV28 and TRBJ1-3; TRBD1 matches at 8 bases. The J segment lost 0 bases and the V segment lost 4 bases, leaving 2 bases of the junction unmatched. The CDR3 consists of 15 residues. Germline loops: CDR1 MDHEN, CDR2 SYDVKM. The CDR3 region is CASSSTGGSGNTIYF. In nucleotides, the CDR3 is TGTGCCAGCAGTTCTACAGGGGGCTCTGGAAACACCATATATTTT.

The CDR3 loop is CASSPRTENTIYF. The CDR3 nucleotides are TGTGCCAGCAGCCCCAGGACAGAAAACACCATATATTTT. The V call is TRBV9, the J call TRBJ1-3; D may be TRBD1 (6 bases). Germline V gene lookup returns CDR1 SGDLS and CDR2 YYNGEE. The CDR3 contains 13 residues. V was trimmed by 4 bases and J by 6 bases, leaving 11 bases between them.

The chain couples TRBV11-3 to TRBJ1-1; 9 bases are shared with TRBD1. CDR3 size: 16 residues. Germline V gives CDR1 SGHNT, CDR2 YENEEA. V lost 5 bases to trimming and J lost 5 bases; unmatched junction nucleotides: 12. The CDR3 nucleotides are TGTGCCAGCAGCCCCCAAGGTGACAGGGGGAGGACTGAAGCTTTCTTT. As protein: CASSPQGDRGRTEAFF.

CDR3 loop: CASSPLDRGGYTF. The CDR3 DNA reads TGTGCCAGCAGTCCTTTGGACAGGGGTGGCTACACCTTC. This chain uses TRBV27 with TRBJ1-2; 9 nucleotides agree with TRBD1. Losses at the gene ends were 5 bases for V and 7 bases for J; bases not matched to a gene: 5. The CDR3 sequence is 13 residues long. CDR1 and CDR2 from the germline V gene are MNHEY and SMNVEV (reference sequence).

This rearrangement joins TRBV7-3 to TRBJ2-3, with D perhaps TRBD1 (6 bases). The CDR3 has 16 amino acids. Germline V gives CDR1 SGHTA, CDR2 FQGTGA. V dropped 0 bases and J dropped 2 bases, with 12 bases sitting between them. The DNA of the CDR3 is TGTGCCAGCAGCTTAACGACAGGACAGCCCACAGATACGCAGTATTTT. Its translation: CASSLTTGQPTDTQYF.

This chain links TRBV3-1 (or the pseudogene TRBV3-2) with TRBJ2-3; 10 positions match TRBD2. CDR3 length: 16 amino acids. V was pared by 4 bases and J by 1 base, with 5 bases of the junction left unmatched. Germline values: CDR1 LGHDT, CDR2 YNNKEL (reference sequence). CDR3 loop: CASSLAGTSGTDTQYF. The DNA for the CDR3 is TGTGCCAGCAGCCTCGCCGGGACTAGCGGCACAGATACGCAGTATTTT.

The rearrangement uses TRBV11-1 and TRBJ2-1; 10 bases are a match to TRBD2. Germline assignment: CDR1 SGHAT and CDR2 FQDESV (reference sequence). This CDR3 is built from 15 residues. Unmatched junction bases numbered 5, after V lost 6 bases and J lost 3 bases. The CDR3 region has the DNA TGTGCCAGCAGTTTTAGCGGGGGGATCTACAATGAGCAGTTCTTC. As protein: CASSFSGGIYNEQFF. Filled out from reference TRBV11-1 and TRBJ2-1, the complete variable domain reads EAEVAQSPRYKITEKSQAVAFWCDPISGHATLYWYRQILGQGPELLVQFQDESVVDDSQLPKDRFSAERLKGVDSTLKIQPAELGDSAMYLCASSFSGGIYNEQFFGPGTRLTVL.

This clone was recorded only once. The genes are TRBV2 and TRBJ2-7; 7 bases agree with TRBD1. Germline loops: CDR1 SNHLY, CDR2 FYNNEI. This CDR3 has 13 amino acids. Losses at the gene ends were 3 bases for V and 5 bases for J; bases not matched to a gene: 4. CDR3 loop: CASSETGTNEQYF. CDR3 sequence (DNA): TGTGCCAGCAGTGAGACAGGGACCAACGAGCAGTACTTC. The whole variable domain, remainder taken from reference TRBV2 and TRBJ2-7, is EPEVTQTPSHQVTQMGQEVILRCVPISNHLYFYWYRQILGQKVEFLVSFYNNEISEKSEIFDDQFSVERPDGSNFTLKIRSTKLEDSAMYFCASSETGTNEQYFGPGTRLTVT.